This passage covers 5 T cell receptor beta chains from one sample sequenced in a study of T cell responses to AZD1222 COVID-19 vaccine. Here immunoSEQ multiplex PCR was the method, and the copy in TCRdb shows in-frame clones only, minus some. Found here are over 40,000 clones, 83% of them singletons; the top ten hold approximately 52%. The specimen was peripheral blood, collected on day 0 of AZD1222 vaccination. The receptor source for this set is an adult in good health.

This clone has a handful of counts. The chain carries TRBV7-9 and TRBJ1-4, with 7 positions matching TRBD1. The J segment lost 6 bases and the V segment lost 5 bases, leaving 15 bases of the junction unmatched. The CDR3 extends over 17 amino acids. In germline, CDR1 is SEHNR, CDR2 FQNEAQ (reference sequence). CDR3 sequence reads: CASSVTGTVFGDEKLFF. The CDR3, as DNA: TGTGCCAGCAGCGTAACCGGGACAGTTTTTGGGGATGAAAAACTGTTTTTT.

This clone has more than one count but fewer than ten. The rearrangement uses TRBV30 and TRBJ2-7; D gene unclear. Germline V lookup: CDR1 GTSNPN, CDR2 SVGIG (reference sequence). V lost 4 bases, J lost 7 bases, and 17 bases lay in between. The CDR3 runs to 13 residues. CDR3 nucleotide sequence: TGTGCCTGGAAAAGAGCTCAGACGTATGAGCAGTACTTC. Its translation: CAWKRAQTYEQYF. Drawing the rest from reference TRBV30 and TRBJ2-7, the complete variable domain is SQTIHQWPATLVQPVGSPLSLECTVEGTSNPNLYWYRQAAGRGLQLLFYSVGIGQISSEVPQNLSASRPQDRQFILSSKKLLLSDSGFYLCAWKRAQTYEQYFGPGTRLTVT.

The chain combines TRBV6-6 with TRBJ1-5; tentative D call: TRBD1 (5 bases). Germline V lookup: CDR1 MNHNY, CDR2 SVGAGI (reference sequence). V was trimmed by 4 bases and J by 8 bases, leaving 18 bases between them. The CDR3 runs 15 residues. The CDR3 loop reads CASSFFSPGFEPQHF. The CDR3 coding sequence is TGTGCCAGCAGTTTCTTCAGTCCAGGGTTCGAGCCCCAGCATTTT.

V is TRBV6-5 and J is TRBJ1-4, with 7 nucleotides matching TRBD1. Per the germline V gene, CDR1 is MNHEY and CDR2 is SVGAGI. V lost 5 bases, J lost 8 bases, and 11 bases stayed unmatched. This CDR3 has 15 residues. CDR3 nucleotides: TGTGCCAGCAGTCCTCGGAGGGGGCCCTTCGAAAAACTGTTTTTT. Translated, it gives CASSPRRGPFEKLFF.

The J gene is TRBJ2-7, the V gene TRBV14; D unclear. V lost 3 bases, J lost 1 base, and 1 base lay in between. Germline assignment: CDR1 SGHDN and CDR2 FVKESK. The CDR3 extends over 11 amino acids. The CDR3 DNA follows: TGTGCCAGCAGCCAGTCCTACGAGCAGTACTTC. This translates into CASSQSYEQYF.